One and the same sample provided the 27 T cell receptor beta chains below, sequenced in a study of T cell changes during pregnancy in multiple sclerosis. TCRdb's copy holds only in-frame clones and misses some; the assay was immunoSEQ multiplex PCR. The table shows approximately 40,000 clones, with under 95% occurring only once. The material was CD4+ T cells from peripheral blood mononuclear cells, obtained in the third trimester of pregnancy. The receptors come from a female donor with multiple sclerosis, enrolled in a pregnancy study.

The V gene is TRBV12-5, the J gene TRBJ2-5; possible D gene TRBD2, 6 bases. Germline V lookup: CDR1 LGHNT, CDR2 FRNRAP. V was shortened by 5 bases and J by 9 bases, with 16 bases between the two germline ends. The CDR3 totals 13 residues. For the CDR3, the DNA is TGTGCTAGTGGTGGGGGGTCCCCTCGGGCCCAGTACTTC. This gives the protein CASGGGSPRAQYF.

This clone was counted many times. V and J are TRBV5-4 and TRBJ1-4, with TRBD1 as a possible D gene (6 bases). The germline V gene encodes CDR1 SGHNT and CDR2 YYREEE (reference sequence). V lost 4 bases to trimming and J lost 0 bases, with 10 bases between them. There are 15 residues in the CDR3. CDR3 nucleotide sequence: TGTGCCAGCAGCCGGACAGTCTCAACTAATGAAAAACTGTTTTTT. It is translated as CASSRTVSTNEKLFF.

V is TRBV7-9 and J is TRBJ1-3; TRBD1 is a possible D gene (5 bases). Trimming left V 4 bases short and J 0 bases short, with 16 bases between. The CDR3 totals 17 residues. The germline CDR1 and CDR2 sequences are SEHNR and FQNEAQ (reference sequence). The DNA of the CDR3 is TGTGCCAGCAGCTCCCGACAGCCTGGGATCTCTGGAAACACCATATATTTT. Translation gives CASSSRQPGISGNTIYF.

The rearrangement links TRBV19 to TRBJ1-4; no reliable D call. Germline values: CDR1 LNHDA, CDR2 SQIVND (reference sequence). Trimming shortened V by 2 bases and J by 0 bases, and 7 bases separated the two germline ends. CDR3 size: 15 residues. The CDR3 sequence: CASSIRSSTNEKLFF. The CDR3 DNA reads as TGTGCCAGTAGTATAAGGAGCTCAACTAATGAAAAACTGTTTTTT. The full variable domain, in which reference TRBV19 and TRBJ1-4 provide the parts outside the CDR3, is DGGITQSPKYLFRKEGQNVTLSCEQNLNHDAMYWYRQDPGQGLRLIYYSQIVNDFQKGDIAEGYSVSREKKESFPLTVTSAQKNPTAFYLCASSIRSSTNEKLFFGSGTQLSVL.

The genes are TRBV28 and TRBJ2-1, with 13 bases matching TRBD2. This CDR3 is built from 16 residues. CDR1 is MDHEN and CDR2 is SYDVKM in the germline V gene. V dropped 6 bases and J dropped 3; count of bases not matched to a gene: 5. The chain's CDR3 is CASSGLAGDVYNEQFF. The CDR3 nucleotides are TGTGCCAGCAGCGGACTAGCGGGAGATGTCTACAATGAGCAGTTCTTC.

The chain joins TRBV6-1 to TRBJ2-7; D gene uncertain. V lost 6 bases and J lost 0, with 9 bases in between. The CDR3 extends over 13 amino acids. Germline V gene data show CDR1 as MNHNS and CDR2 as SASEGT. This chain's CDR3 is CASRAPSSYEQYF. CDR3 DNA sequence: TGTGCCAGCAGAGCACCAAGCTCCTACGAGCAGTACTTC.

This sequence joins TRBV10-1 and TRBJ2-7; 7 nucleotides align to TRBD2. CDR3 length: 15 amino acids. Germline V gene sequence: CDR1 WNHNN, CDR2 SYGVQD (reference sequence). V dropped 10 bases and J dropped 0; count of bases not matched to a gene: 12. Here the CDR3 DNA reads TGCGCCACCCATGGGGGAGGGGCTAGCTCCTACGAGCAGTACTTC. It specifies CATHGGGASSYEQYF.

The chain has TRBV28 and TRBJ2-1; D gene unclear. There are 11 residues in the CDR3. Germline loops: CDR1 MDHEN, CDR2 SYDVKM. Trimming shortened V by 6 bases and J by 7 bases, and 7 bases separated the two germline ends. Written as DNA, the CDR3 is TGTGCCAGCAGCGTGCGGAATGAGCAGTTCTTC. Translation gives CASSVRNEQFF.

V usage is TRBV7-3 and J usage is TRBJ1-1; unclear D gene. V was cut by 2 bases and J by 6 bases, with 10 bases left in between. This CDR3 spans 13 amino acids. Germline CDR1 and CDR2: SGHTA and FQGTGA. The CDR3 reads CASSLQPTAEAFF. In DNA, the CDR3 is TGTGCCAGCAGCTTACAACCTACCGCTGAAGCTTTCTTT.

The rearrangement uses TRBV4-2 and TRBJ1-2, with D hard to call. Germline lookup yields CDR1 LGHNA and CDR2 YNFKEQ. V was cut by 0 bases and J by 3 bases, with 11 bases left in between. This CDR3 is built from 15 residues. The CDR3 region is CASSQDNIVDYGYTF. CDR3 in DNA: TGTGCCAGCAGCCAAGATAATATTGTCGACTATGGCTACACCTTC.

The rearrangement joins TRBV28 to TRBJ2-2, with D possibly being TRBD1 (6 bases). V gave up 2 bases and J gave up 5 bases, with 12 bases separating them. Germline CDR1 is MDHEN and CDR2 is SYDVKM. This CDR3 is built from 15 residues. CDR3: CASSLGGLRTGELFF. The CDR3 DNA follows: TGTGCCAGCAGTTTAGGGGGCTTACGGACCGGGGAGCTGTTTTTT.

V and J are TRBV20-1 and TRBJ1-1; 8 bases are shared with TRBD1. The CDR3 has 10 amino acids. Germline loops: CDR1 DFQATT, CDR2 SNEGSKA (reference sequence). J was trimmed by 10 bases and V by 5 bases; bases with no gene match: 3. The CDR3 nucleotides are TGCAGTGCTTATACAGGGGGAGCTTTCTTT. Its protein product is CSAYTGGAFF.

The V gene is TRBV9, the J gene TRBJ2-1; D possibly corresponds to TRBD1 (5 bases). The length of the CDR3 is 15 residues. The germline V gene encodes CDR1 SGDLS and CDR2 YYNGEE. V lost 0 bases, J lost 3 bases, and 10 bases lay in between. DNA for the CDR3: TGTGCCAGCAGCGTAGGGCTACAGGACTACAATGAGCAGTTCTTC. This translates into CASSVGLQDYNEQFF.

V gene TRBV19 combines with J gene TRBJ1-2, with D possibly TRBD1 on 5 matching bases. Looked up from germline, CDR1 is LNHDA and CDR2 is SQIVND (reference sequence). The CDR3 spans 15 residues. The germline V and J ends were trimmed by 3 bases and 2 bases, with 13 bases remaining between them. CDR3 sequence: CASSMGGAANYGYTF. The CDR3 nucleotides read TGTGCCAGTAGTATGGGAGGGGCGGCCAACTATGGCTACACCTTC. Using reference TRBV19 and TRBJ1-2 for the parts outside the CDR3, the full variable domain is DGGITQSPKYLFRKEGQNVTLSCEQNLNHDAMYWYRQDPGQGLRLIYYSQIVNDFQKGDIAEGYSVSREKKESFPLTVTSAQKNPTAFYLCASSMGGAANYGYTFGSGTRLTVV.

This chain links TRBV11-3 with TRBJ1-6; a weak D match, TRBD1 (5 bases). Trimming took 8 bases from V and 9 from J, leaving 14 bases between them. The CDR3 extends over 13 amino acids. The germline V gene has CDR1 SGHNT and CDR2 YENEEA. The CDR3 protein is CASGAVPSSPLHF. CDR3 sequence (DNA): TGTGCCAGCGGGGCAGTACCTTCTTCACCCCTCCACTTT.

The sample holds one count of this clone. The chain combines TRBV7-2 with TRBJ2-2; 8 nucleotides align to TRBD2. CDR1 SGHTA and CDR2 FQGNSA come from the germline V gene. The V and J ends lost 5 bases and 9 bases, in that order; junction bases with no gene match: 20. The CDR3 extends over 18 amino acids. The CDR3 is CASSPGARGLGGARELFF. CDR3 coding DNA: TGTGCCAGCAGCCCGGGGGCCCGGGGACTAGGGGGGGCCCGGGAGCTGTTTTTT.

CDR3 DNA sequence: TGTGCCAGCAGTGCCAGGGACAGCCGCAATCAGCCCCAGCATTTT. It codes for CASSARDSRNQPQHF. The V and J genes are TRBV6-1 and TRBJ1-5; 7 positions match TRBD1. From germline, CDR1 is MNHNS and CDR2 SASEGT. The V and J ends lost 4 bases and 2 bases, in that order; junction bases with no gene match: 5. The CDR3 covers 15 residues.

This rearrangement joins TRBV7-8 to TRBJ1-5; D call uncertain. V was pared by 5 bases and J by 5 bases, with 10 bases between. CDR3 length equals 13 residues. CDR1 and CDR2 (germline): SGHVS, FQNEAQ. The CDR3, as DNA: TGTGCCAGCAGCCGGGAGAGTTATCAGCCCCAGCATTTT. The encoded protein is CASSRESYQPQHF.

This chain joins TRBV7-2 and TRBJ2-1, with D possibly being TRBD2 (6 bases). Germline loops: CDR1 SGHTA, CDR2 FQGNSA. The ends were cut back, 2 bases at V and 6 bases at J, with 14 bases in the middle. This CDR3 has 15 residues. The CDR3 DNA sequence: TGTGCCAGCAGCTTAAACCACGGGAGACTCAATGAGCAGTTCTTC. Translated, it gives CASSLNHGRLNEQFF.

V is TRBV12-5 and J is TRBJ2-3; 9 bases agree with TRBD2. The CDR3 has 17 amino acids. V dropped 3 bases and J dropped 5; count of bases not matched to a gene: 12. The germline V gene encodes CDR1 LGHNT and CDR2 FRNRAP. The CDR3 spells CASGFGSGLAGRDTQYF. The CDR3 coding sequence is TGTGCTAGTGGTTTTGGGTCTGGGCTAGCGGGGAGAGATACGCAGTATTTT.

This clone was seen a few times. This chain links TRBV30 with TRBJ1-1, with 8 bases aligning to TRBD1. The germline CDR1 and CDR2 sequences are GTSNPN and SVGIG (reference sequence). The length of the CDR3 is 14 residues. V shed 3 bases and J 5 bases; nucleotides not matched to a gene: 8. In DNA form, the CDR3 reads TGTGCCTGGAGCACGGGACAGGAGGATACTGAAGCTTTCTTT. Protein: CAWSTGQEDTEAFF.

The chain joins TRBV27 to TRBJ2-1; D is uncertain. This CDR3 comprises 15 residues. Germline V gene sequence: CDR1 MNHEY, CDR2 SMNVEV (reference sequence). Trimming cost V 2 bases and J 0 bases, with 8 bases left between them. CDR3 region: CASSLVESSYNEQFF. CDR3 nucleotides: TGTGCCAGCAGTTTAGTAGAGAGCTCCTACAATGAGCAGTTCTTC.

For the CDR3, the DNA is TGTGCCAGCAGTGATGCTAGGACAGGGAACTATGGCTACACCTTC. This gives the protein CASSDARTGNYGYTF. V usage is TRBV6-1 and J usage is TRBJ1-2; 8 nucleotides agree with TRBD1. Losses at the gene ends were 3 bases for V and 2 bases for J; bases not matched to a gene: 5. Per germline, CDR1 MNHNS and CDR2 SASEGT. The CDR3 length is 15 residues.

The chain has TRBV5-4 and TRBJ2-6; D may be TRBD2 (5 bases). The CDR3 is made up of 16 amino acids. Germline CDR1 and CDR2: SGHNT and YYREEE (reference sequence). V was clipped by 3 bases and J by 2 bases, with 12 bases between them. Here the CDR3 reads CASSSEGSAGANVLTF. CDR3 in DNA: TGTGCCAGCAGCTCAGAGGGTTCGGCTGGGGCCAACGTCCTGACTTTC.

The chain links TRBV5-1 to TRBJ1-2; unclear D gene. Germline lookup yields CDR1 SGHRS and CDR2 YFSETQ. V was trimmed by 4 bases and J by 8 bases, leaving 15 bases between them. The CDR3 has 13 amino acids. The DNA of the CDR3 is TGCGCCAGCAGCCTAAACGGGGAGAGAGGCTACACCTTC. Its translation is CASSLNGERGYTF. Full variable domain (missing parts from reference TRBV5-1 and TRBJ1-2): KAGVTQTPRYLIKTRGQQVTLSCSPISGHRSVSWYQQTPGQGLQFLFEYFSETQRNKGNFPGRFSGRQFSNSRSEMNVSTLELGDSALYLCASSLNGERGYTFGSGTRLTVV.

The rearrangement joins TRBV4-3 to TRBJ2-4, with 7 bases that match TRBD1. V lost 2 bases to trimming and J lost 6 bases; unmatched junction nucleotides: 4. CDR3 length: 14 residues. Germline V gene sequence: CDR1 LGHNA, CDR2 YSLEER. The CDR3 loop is CASSQLGGLNIQYF. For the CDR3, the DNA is TGCGCCAGCAGCCAACTAGGGGGCTTAAACATTCAGTACTTC.

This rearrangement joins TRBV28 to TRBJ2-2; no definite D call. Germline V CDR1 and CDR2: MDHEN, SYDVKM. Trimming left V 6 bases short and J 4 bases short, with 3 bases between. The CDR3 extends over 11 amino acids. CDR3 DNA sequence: TGTGCCAGCAGCTTCACCGGGGAGCTGTTTTTT. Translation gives CASSFTGELFF.